Listed below are T cell receptor beta chains from one sample, sequenced in a study of blood T cell repertoires in COVID-19. Assay used: immunoSEQ multiplex PCR; TCRdb lists only in-frame clones, some missing. The sample includes 390,000 or so clones, roughly four fifths of them seen just once. Sequenced sample: PBMCs or T cells enriched from blood (not recorded which). Receptor source: a woman in her forties or fifties who had recovered from COVID-19. Each CDR3 is given with its conserved first and last residue. Each record gives: D gene, clone size, J gene, V gene, CDR3 DNA, CDR3 protein. The D gene is left open where the match is weak. The size entry is marked missing in some rows and otherwise reads once, few, many or a size class.

NA,NA,TRBJ2-7,TRBV28,TGTGCCAGCGCTGGGGAGGGGACAGGTCGAACGGAGCAGTACTTC,CASAGEGTGRTEQYF
NA,once,TRBJ1-2,TRBV6-5,TGTGCCAGCAGAACGGGGGGGGCGTCTAACTATGGCTACACCTTC,CASRTGGASNYGYTF
NA,few,TRBJ1-2,TRBV2,TGTGCCAGCAGTGAGGAGGATGGCTACACCTTC,CASSEEDGYTF
TRBD1,NA,TRBJ2-7,TRBV30,TGTGCCTGGAGTGGGGACAGGGCCTACGAGCAGTACTTC,CAWSGDRAYEQYF
NA,NA,TRBJ1-4,TRBV19,TGTGCCAGTAGTATATTCGCAGGGCGAGAAAAACTGTTTTTT,CASSIFAGREKLFF
TRBD1,NA,TRBJ1-2,TRBV30,TGTGCTACCGGGGTGCAGGGGGCGTCGGACTATGGCTACACCTTC,CATGVQGASDYGYTF
TRBD1,NA,TRBJ1-1,TRBV19,TGTGCCAGTAAAGGAATAGCGGGACAGGGGAACACTGAAGCTTTCTTT,CASKGIAGQGNTEAFF
TRBD2,NA,TRBJ2-6,TRBV5-4,TGTGCCAGCAGCTCGGTTGGTAGCGGGAGATCTGGGGCCAACGTCCTGACTTTC,CASSSVGSGRSGANVLTF
NA,NA,TRBJ1-2,TRBV28,TGTGCCAGCAGTTTAAGCACCACGCCCTACACCTTC,CASSLSTTPYTF
NA,NA,TRBJ2-3,TRBV6-5,TGTGCCAGCAGTTACAAGGGTGGGAGATACACAGATACGCAGTATTTT,CASSYKGGRYTDTQYF
TRBD2,NA,TRBJ2-7,TRBV20-1,TGCAGTGCTAGTCGTGGACTAGCGGGAGTGAGCTCCTACGAGCAGTACTTC,CSASRGLAGVSSYEQYF
TRBD2,NA,TRBJ2-5,TRBV9,TGTGCCAGCAGCGTGGGGTTGAGTAGCGGGGACCAAGAGACCCAGTACTTC,CASSVGLSSGDQETQYF
NA,once,TRBJ1-1,TRBV5-5,TGTGCCAGCAGCTTGGCCTCTCCTGAAGCTTTCTTT,CASSLASPEAFF
TRBD2,NA,TRBJ2-2,TRBV29-1,TGCAGCGTTCGGACTAGCGGGAACACCGGGGAGCTGTTTTTT,CSVRTSGNTGELFF
TRBD1,NA,TRBJ2-2,TRBV9,TGTGCCAGCGGGGGCATGGGACAGGGGTCCGGGGAGCTGTTTTTT,CASGGMGQGSGELFF
NA,few,TRBJ2-1,TRBV14,TGTGCCAGCAGCCAAGCTCCGGCTAGTGAGCAGTTCTTC,CASSQAPASEQFF
NA,NA,TRBJ2-1,TRBV3-1/TRBV3-2,TGTGCCAGCAGCCAAGATCGTGAGCAGTTCTTC,CASSQDREQFF
NA,NA,TRBJ2-1,TRBV12-2,TGTGCAAGTCGCTTAGCGAAGGACAGGGGGATTGAGCAGTTCTTC,CASRLAKDRGIEQFF
NA,NA,TRBJ2-2,TRBV5-6,TGTGCCAGCAGCTTCGTCGGCAGGGGCACCGGGGAGCTGTTTTTT,CASSFVGRGTGELFF
TRBD2,NA,TRBJ2-1,TRBV7-3,TGTGCCAGCAGCTTATCGGCTAGCGGGAGTTCCCATGAGCAGTTCTTC,CASSLSASGSSHEQFF
NA,NA,TRBJ1-2,TRBV27,TGTGCCAGCAGTTTTAGGCAGGGTCATGGCTACACCTTC,CASSFRQGHGYTF
NA,NA,TRBJ1-4,TRBV6-5,TGTGCCAGCAGTCAGATCCGGGGGGAACTGTTTTTT,CASSQIRGELFF
TRBD2,NA,TRBJ2-1,TRBV2,TGTGCCAGCGGACCGGGACTAGCGGTCTACAATGAGCAGTTCTTC,CASGPGLAVYNEQFF
NA,NA,TRBJ2-7,TRBV7-9,TGTGCCAGCAGCACCCGACAGACCTACGAGCAGTACTTC,CASSTRQTYEQYF
NA,once,TRBJ1-1,TRBV29-1,TGCAGCGTTGAAGGGGCCGACACTGAAGCTTTCTTT,CSVEGADTEAFF
TRBD2,few,TRBJ2-1,TRBV29-1,TGCAGCGTTGAAGTACTAGCGGGAGCTGAGCAGTTCTTC,CSVEVLAGAEQFF
TRBD2,NA,TRBJ2-2,TRBV7-3,TGTGCCAGCAGCTTTTCTAGCGGGAAGAACACCGGGGAGCTGTTTTTT,CASSFSSGKNTGELFF